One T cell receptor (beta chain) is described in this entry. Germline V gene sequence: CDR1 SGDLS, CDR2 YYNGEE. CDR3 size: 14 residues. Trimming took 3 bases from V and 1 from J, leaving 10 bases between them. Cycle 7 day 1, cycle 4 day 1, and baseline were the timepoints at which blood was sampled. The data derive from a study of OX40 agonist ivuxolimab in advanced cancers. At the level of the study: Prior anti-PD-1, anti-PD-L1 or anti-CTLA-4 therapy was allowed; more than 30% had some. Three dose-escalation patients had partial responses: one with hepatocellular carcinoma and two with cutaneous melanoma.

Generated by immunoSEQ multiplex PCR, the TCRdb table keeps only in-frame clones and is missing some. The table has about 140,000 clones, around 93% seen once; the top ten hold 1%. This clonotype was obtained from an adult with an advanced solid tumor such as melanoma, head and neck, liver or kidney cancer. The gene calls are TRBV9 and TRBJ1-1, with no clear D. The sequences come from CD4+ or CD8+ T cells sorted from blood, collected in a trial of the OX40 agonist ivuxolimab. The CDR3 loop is CASSGIATNTEAFF. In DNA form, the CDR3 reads TGTGCCAGCAGCGGGATAGCCACGAACACTGAAGCTTTCTTT.